The present T cell receptor beta chain was sequenced within a study of cytomegalovirus exposure and HLA in healthy donors. Study-wide results and limits: V- and J-gene trimming of TCR beta was linked (in a later analysis) to a missense DCLRE1C variant.

PCR was performed using 60 Vbeta and 13 Jbeta primers. The table came from immunoSEQ multiplex PCR; TCRdb's copy has only in-frame clones and leaves some out. Among some 85,000 clones listed, around 77% were seen once. Though probably carrying unrecorded immune exposures, donors were nominally healthy at sampling. This clone showed up just a few times. The target antigen is unknown. Sequencing input: PBMCs. The clonotype was recovered from a man under 40 in good health and CMV-seronegative.

The CDR3 protein is CASSFPGADTQYF. CDR3 nucleotides: TGCGCCAGCAGCTTCCCGGGGGCAGATACGCAGTATTTT. The chain joins TRBV5-1 to TRBJ2-3; tentative D call: TRBD2 (6 bases). This CDR3 has 13 amino acids. The germline V gene has CDR1 SGHRS and CDR2 YFSETQ. Trimming stripped 2 bases from V and 4 bases from J, with 8 bases between. The variable domain in full, with the rest retrieved from reference TRBV5-1 and TRBJ2-3, is KAGVTQTPRYLIKTRGQQVTLSCSPISGHRSVSWYQQTPGQGLQFLFEYFSETQRNKGNFPGRFSGRQFSNSRSEMNVSTLELGDSALYLCASSFPGADTQYFGPGTRLTVL.